A selection of T cell receptor beta chains follows, all from one sample in a study of low-dose radiotherapy and immunotherapy resistance in tumors. TCRdb redid the calling of the reads with MiXCR, one entry per CDR3 protein. The data hold approximately 100,000 distinct CDR3 sequences, with roughly 20% observed a single time. Sequencing used PBMCs, obtained after low-dose radiotherapy plus immunotherapy. The receptors originated from a male donor with prostate cancer. CDR3s include the opening cysteine and the closing phenylalanine or tryptophan. Each record gives: J gene, clone size, V gene, CDR3 protein. Clone size appears in some rows only: once, few, many, or a class for an expanded clone.

>TRBJ2-6|many|TRBV7-2
CASSFMGFSGANVLTF
>TRBJ2-1|-|TRBV27
CASRTRGDRPYNEQFF
>TRBJ2-5|many|TRBV5-1
CASSVTGGSQETQYF
>TRBJ1-6|many|TRBV10-1
CASSEGTDRNSPLHF
>TRBJ1-1|few|TRBV2
CASSQQGEDTEAFF
>TRBJ2-5|many|TRBV7-7
CASSLAGGPGETQYF
>TRBJ2-1|-|TRBV11-2
CASSPTGRGEQFF
>TRBJ2-3|-|TRBV24-1
CATSETKGQGGDTQYF
>TRBJ1-5|many|TRBV4-2
CASSQDLRGYQPQHF
>TRBJ2-2|many|TRBV14
CASSQDRVLGPNTGELFF
>TRBJ2-4|-|TRBV23-1
CASSQCACGAGKNIQYF
>TRBJ2-7|-|TRBV13
CASSPSGGALEQYF
>TRBJ2-5|many|TRBV19
CATGALGETQYF
>TRBJ2-1|many|TRBV4-1
CASRQVGGDPGEKFF
>TRBJ1-6|-|TRBV28
CASSLSYRQGPHSPLHF
>TRBJ1-6|many|TRBV29-1
CSAQTGEVGSPLHF
>TRBJ2-2|-|TRBV20-1
CSASGTAPSTGELFF
>TRBJ2-2|few|TRBV23-1
CARGPALKKHRGAVFF
>TRBJ1-2|many|TRBV11-2
CASSKPGRRTNYGYTF
>TRBJ1-6|many|TRBV30
CAWSTTGQGESPLHF
>TRBJ2-7|-|TRBV20-1
CSAWGTGTGPYEQYF
>TRBJ2-7|many|TRBV6-2/TRBV6-3
CASSYFPSAHEQYF
>TRBJ2-7|many|TRBV14
CASSAGQGPYEQYF